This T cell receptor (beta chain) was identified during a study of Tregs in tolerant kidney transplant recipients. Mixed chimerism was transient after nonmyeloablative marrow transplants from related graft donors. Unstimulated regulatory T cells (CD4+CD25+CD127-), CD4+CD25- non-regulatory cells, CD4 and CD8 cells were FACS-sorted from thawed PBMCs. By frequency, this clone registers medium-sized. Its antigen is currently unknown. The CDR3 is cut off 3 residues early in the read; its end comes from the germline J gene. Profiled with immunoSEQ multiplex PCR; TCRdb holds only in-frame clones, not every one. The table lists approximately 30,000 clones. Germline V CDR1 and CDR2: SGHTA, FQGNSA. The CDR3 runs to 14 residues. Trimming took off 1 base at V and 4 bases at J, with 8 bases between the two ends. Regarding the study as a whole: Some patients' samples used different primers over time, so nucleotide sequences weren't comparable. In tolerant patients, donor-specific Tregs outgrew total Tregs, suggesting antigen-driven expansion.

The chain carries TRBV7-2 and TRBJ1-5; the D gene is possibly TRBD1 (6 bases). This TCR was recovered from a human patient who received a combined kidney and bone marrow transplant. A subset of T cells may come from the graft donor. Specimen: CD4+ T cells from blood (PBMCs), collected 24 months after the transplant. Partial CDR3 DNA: TGTGCCAGCAGCTTAGGGAGGGGGAATCAGCCC. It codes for CASSLGRGNQP. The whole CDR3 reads CASSLGRGNQPQHF.